This TCR beta chain was obtained from a study of T cells and Merkel cell carcinoma outcomes. Points from the study as a whole: Merkel cell carcinoma outcomes were reportedly predicted by repertoire and T-cell density.

By share, this clone counts as medium-sized. Its antigen is currently unknown. CDR1 SGHNT and CDR2 YYREEE come from the germline V gene (reference sequence). The length of the CDR3 is 14 residues. The V end was cut by 1 base, the J end by 3 bases, with 10 bases between. Only in-frame clones appear in the TCRdb table, and some are missing; sequencing was by immunoSEQ multiplex PCR. Of over 15,000 clones listed, about four fifths are singletons. The specimen was tumor tissue from Merkel cell carcinoma. This receptor was identified in a human donor with Merkel cell carcinoma. The chain uses TRBV5-4 and TRBJ1-2; a weak D match, TRBD1 (6 bases). CDR3 in DNA: TGTGCCAGCAGCTTGCGGGGGCAGGACTATGGCTACACCTTC. This codes for CASSLRGQDYGYTF.